This TCR beta chain was identified during a study of regulatory T cells in long-lasting Graves disease. Construction of the TCR beta libraries employed iRepertoire HTBI primers in conjunction with Arm-PCR of CDR3 regions. MiXCR, run by TCRdb on the multiplex PCR reads, gives a single entry per CDR3 protein. In the table there are approximately 350,000 distinct CDR3 sequences, about 16% of which are singletons. A single count supports this clonotype. Time point here: newly diagnosed GD, antithyroid drugs for less than 3 months. There was RNA extracted from PBMCs, and the TCR library was made from it. This CDR3 region has 11 residues. Trimming stripped 3 bases from V and 7 bases from J, with 10 bases between. The V gene's germline CDR1 is DFQATT and CDR2 SNEGSKA (reference sequence). The data also belong to a second study, concerning T cells in Graves' hyperthyroidism and ophthalmopathy.

The genes are TRBV20-1 and TRBJ2-7; tentatively, D is TRBD2 (5 bases). This clonotype was sampled from a woman between 18 and 29 years old with Graves disease. The source was peripheral blood mononuclear cells (PBMCs), collected at new diagnosis, from a patient treated with antithyroid drugs. In nucleotides, the CDR3 is TGCAGTGCTAGCGGGAAGAATGAGCAGTACTTC. It translates to CSASGKNEQYF.